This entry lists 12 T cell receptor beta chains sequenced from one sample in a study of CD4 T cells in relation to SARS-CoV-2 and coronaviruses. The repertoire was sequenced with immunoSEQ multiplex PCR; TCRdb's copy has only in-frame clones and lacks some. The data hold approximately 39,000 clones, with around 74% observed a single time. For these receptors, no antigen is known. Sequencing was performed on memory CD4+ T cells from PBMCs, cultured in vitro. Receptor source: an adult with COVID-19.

The CDR3 coding sequence is TGTGCCAGCAGCCTGGGTTGGCCGCCAGCTACGCAGTATTTT. It translates to CASSLGWPPATQYF. The chain uses TRBV27 and TRBJ2-3; the D is unclear. The germline CDR1 and CDR2 sequences are MNHEY and SMNVEV (reference sequence). The germline V and J ends were trimmed by 6 bases and 8 bases, with 18 bases remaining between them. This CDR3 contains 14 residues.

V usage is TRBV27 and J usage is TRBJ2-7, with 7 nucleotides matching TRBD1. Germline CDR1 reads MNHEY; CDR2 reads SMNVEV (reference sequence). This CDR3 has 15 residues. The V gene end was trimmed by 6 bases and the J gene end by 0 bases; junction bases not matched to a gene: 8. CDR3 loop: CASSLNRDSSYEQYF. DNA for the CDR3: TGTGCCAGCAGCCTAAACCGGGACAGCTCCTACGAGCAGTACTTC.

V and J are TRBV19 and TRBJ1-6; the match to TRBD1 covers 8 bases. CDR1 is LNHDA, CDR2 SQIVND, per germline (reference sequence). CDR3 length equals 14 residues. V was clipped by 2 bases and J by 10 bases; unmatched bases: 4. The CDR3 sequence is CASSIQGARSPLHF. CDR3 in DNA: TGTGCCAGTAGTATACAGGGGGCTCGATCACCCCTCCACTTT.

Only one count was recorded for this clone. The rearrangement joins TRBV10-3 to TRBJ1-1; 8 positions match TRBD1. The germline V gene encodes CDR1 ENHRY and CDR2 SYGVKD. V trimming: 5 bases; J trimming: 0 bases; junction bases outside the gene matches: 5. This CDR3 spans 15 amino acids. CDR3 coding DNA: TGTGCCATCAGTCCGGGACAGGTTTTGAACACTGAAGCTTTCTTT. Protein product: CAISPGQVLNTEAFF.

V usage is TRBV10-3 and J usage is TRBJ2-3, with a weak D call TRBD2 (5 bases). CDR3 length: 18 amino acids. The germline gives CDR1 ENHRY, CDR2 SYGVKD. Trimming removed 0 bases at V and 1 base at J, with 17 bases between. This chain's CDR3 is CAISESGVTGSRTDTQYF. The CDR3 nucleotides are TGTGCCATCAGTGAGTCCGGCGTGACGGGGTCCCGCACAGATACGCAGTATTTT.

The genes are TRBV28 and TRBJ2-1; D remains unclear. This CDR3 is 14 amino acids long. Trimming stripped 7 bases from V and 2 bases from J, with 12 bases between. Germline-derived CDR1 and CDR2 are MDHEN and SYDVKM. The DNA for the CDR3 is TGTGCCAGCATTAATCGCGGACCCTACAATGAGCAGTTCTTC. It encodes CASINRGPYNEQFF.

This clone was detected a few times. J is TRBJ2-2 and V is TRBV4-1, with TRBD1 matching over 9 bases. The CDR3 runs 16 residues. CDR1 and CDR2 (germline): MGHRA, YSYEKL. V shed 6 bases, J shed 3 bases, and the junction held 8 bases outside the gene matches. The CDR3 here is CASSLGDRDDTGELFF. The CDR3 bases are TGCGCCAGCAGTCTAGGGGACAGGGATGACACCGGGGAGCTGTTTTTT.

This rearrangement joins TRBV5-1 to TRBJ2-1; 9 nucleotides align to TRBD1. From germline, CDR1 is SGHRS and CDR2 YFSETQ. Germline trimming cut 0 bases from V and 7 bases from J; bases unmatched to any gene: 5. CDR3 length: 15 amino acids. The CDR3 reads CASSLVRGTGNEQFF. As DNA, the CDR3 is TGCGCCAGCAGCTTGGTACGTGGGACAGGGAATGAGCAGTTCTTC.

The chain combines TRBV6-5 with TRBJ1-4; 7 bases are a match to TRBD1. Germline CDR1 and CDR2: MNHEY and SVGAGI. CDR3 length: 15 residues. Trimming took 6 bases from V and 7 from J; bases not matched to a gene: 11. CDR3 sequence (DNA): TGTGCCAGCAGAGGGGGCGGGGCGGGAGTTGAAAAACTGTTTTTT. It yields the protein CASRGGGAGVEKLFF.

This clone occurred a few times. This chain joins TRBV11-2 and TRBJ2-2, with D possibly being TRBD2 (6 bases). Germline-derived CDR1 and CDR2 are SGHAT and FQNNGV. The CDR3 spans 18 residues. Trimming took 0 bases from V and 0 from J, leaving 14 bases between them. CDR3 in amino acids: CASSLDRVSGTNTGELFF. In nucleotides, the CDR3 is TGTGCCAGCAGCTTAGATCGAGTTAGCGGCACGAACACCGGGGAGCTGTTTTTT.

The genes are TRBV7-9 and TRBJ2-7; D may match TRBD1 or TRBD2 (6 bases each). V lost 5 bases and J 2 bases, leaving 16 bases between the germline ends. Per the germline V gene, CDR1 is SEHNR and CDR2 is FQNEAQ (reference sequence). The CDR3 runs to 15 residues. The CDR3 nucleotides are TGTGCCAGCAGCACCACGGGCGGGACAACCTACGAGCAGTACTTC. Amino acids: CASSTTGGTTYEQYF.

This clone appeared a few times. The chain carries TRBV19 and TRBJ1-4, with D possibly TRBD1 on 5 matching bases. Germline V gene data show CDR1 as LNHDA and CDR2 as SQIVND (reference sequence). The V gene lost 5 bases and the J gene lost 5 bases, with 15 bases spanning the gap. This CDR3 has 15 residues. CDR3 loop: CASSQRGGGNEKLFF. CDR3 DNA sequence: TGTGCCAGTAGTCAACGGGGGGGAGGAAATGAAAAACTGTTTTTT.